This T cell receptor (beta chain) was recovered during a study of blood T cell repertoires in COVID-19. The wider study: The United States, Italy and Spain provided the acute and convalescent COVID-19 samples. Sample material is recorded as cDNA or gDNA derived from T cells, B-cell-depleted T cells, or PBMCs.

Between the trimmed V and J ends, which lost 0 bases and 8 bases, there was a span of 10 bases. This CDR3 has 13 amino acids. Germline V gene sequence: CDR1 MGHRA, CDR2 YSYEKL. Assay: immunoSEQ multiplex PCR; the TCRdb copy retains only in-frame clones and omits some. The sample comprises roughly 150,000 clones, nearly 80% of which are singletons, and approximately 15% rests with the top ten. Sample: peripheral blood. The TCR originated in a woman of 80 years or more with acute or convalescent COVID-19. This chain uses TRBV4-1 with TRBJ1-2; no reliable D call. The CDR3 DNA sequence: TGCGCCAGCAGCCAAGATTGGGCCCAGGGCTACACCTTC. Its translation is CASSQDWAQGYTF.